The rows below give T cell receptor beta chains drawn from one sample of a study of blood T cell repertoires in COVID-19. Clones were read by immunoSEQ multiplex PCR, and TCRdb kept only the in-frame ones, dropping some. This sample has about 130,000 clones; about four fifths occur once, and the top ten carry about 40%. Sample: peripheral blood. Receptors originate from a man between 40 and 49 years old with active or convalescent COVID-19. The CDR3 runs from the conserved cysteine through the conserved F or W. A D gene is named only where the DNA matches it firmly. The listing skips clone size in some rows; elsewhere it reads once, few, many or a size class.

v_call	d_call	j_call	clone_size	cdr3_nt	cdr3_aa
TRBV30	-	TRBJ1-1	-	TGTGCCTGGAGCGCGCTTATCGGCACAGGCCCAGAAGCTTTCTTT	CAWSALIGTGPEAFF
TRBV6-1	-	TRBJ1-5	once	TGTGCCAGCAGTGAACAGCAGGGGAATCAGCCCCAGCATTTT	CASSEQQGNQPQHF
TRBV19	-	TRBJ1-2	-	TGTGCCAGTAGTATAGCCAGATGGGGGCATGGCTACACCTTC	CASSIARWGHGYTF
TRBV13	-	TRBJ2-5	many	TGTGCCAGCAGCTCCCGGGCCCACGCGGGACCTGGCGAGACCCAGTACTTC	CASSSRAHAGPGETQYF
TRBV10-3	TRBD2	TRBJ2-7	-	TGTGCCATCAGTGAGAGCGGGGGGGCCGGCGAGCAGTACTTC	CAISESGGAGEQYF
TRBV28	TRBD1	TRBJ1-1	-	TGTGCCAGCAGTTCGGGACAGGGACTGAACACTGAAGCTTTCTTT	CASSSGQGLNTEAFF
TRBV18	-	TRBJ2-2	-	TGTGCCAGCTCACCTAATGGGGGGAGAGACACCGGGGAGCTGTTTTTT	CASSPNGGRDTGELFF
TRBV28	-	TRBJ1-6	-	TGTGCCACACATAGCGGGGCGGCCTACAATTCACCCCTCCACTTT	CATHSGAAYNSPLHF
TRBV27	TRBD1	TRBJ1-6	once	TGTGCCAGCAGACTCAGAGGGGTCACAGGGGGCGAGGGGTGGTCACCCCTCCACTTT	CASRLRGVTGGEGWSPLHF
TRBV27	TRBD1	TRBJ1-1	-	TGTGCCAGCAGCGCAAGTTGGACAGGCAACACTGAAGCTTTCTTT	CASSASWTGNTEAFF
TRBV6-6	-	TRBJ1-1	-	TGTGCCAGCAGTCACGGGTACGACACTGAAGCTTTCTTT	CASSHGYDTEAFF
TRBV5-1	-	TRBJ2-2	-	TGCGCCTCAACAGGTTTCACCGGGGAGCTGTTTTTT	CASTGFTGELFF
TRBV30	-	TRBJ1-3	-	TGTGCCTGGAGGACGGTGGGAGCAGCGGTAAACACCATATATTTT	CAWRTVGAAVNTIYF
TRBV19	TRBD2	TRBJ2-7	-	TGTGCCAGTAGTCCCAAGGGACTAGCGGGATCCTACGAGCAGTACTTC	CASSPKGLAGSYEQYF
TRBV19	TRBD1	TRBJ1-1	-	TGTGCCAGTAGGAGACAGGGGACGTGGAACACTGAAGCTTTCTTT	CASRRQGTWNTEAFF
TRBV20-1	-	TRBJ2-1	-	TGCAGTGCTAGTGACTACAGGGATGATGAGCAGTTCTTC	CSASDYRDDEQFF
TRBV27	-	TRBJ1-1	-	TGTGCCAGCAGTACCCTCGGGAGGCCTCCAGCTTTCTTT	CASSTLGRPPAFF
TRBV29-1	-	TRBJ2-2	once	TGCAGCGTTGATCGGGCGGGCACCGGGGAGCTGTTTTTT	CSVDRAGTGELFF
TRBV6-5	-	TRBJ1-2	-	TGTGCCAGCAGCCAGACAGCTAACTATGGCTACACCTTC	CASSQTANYGYTF
TRBV30	-	TRBJ1-2	-	TGTGCCCGGGCACGTTCTGACGGGGGGCAGCCCCGGGGCTACACCTTC	CARARSDGGQPRGYTF
TRBV5-1	TRBD1	TRBJ1-2	once	TGCGCCAGCAGCTTAGACAGGGGAGCGAAAGGCTACACCTTC	CASSLDRGAKGYTF
TRBV2	-	TRBJ2-4	few	TGTGCCAGCAGACAGGGAGGGGCCAAAAACATTCAGTACTTC	CASRQGGAKNIQYF
TRBV5-1	TRBD1	TRBJ2-7	-	TGCGCCAGCAGCCCGGACTGGGACAGGGACGAGCAGTACTTC	CASSPDWDRDEQYF
TRBV5-1	-	TRBJ1-6	-	TGCGCCAGCAGCTTGGTAGAAAACTATAATTCACCCCTCCACTTT	CASSLVENYNSPLHF
TRBV5-1	TRBD2	TRBJ2-2	-	TGCGCCAGCAGCTTCGGACTAGCGGCGAACACCGGGGAGCTGTTTTTT	CASSFGLAANTGELFF
TRBV5-1	-	TRBJ2-1	-	TGCGCCAGCAGCTTGGAATCAGGGGCGCCCTACAATGAGCAGTTCTTC	CASSLESGAPYNEQFF
TRBV4-1	-	TRBJ2-3	-	TGCGCCAGCAGCCAATCCGGAGGAATCGGGGGAGGAGATACGCAGTATTTT	CASSQSGGIGGGDTQYF
TRBV29-1	-	TRBJ2-7	-	TGCAGCGTTGCTTTGTCGGGGGGCTTCTACGAGCAGTACTTC	CSVALSGGFYEQYF
TRBV2	-	TRBJ1-4	-	TGTGCCAGCAGCCTCACCTTGACAGCCAATGAAAAACTGTTTTTT	CASSLTLTANEKLFF
TRBV4-3	TRBD2	TRBJ2-1	-	TGCGCCAGCAGCCAAAAAACCCTAGCGGGGGGGCCGGTGTTCTTC	CASSQKTLAGGPVFF
TRBV19	-	TRBJ1-2	few	TGTGCCAGTGGGGATGAGGGGACACCCTACTATGGCTACACCTTC	CASGDEGTPYYGYTF
TRBV21-1	-	TRBJ1-5	-	TGTGCCAGCAGCCGTAGACAGGTTGAGGTTCAGCCCCAGCATTTT	CASSRRQVEVQPQHF
TRBV29-1	-	TRBJ1-1	once	TGCAGCGTTGAATCACAGAACACTGAAGCTTTCTTT	CSVESQNTEAFF
TRBV5-1	-	TRBJ2-5	-	TGCGCCAGCAGCTTTGGAGCACAAGAGACCCAGTACTTC	CASSFGAQETQYF
TRBV5-1	TRBD1	TRBJ1-2	-	TGCGCCAGCAGCGAGGGGACAGGGGGGAGCTATGGCTACACCTTC	CASSEGTGGSYGYTF
TRBV1	-	TRBJ2-4	-	TGCACCAGCAGCCAAGACCTAGCGGGAGGCTCCAAAAACATTCAGTACTTC	CTSSQDLAGGSKNIQYF
TRBV7-3	TRBD2	TRBJ2-1	-	TGTGCCAGCAGCCCAGGACTAGCGGGAGGCGTGAGCTCCTACAATGAGCAGTTCTTC	CASSPGLAGGVSSYNEQFF
TRBV6-4	-	TRBJ1-2	-	TGTGCCAGCAGTGAAAATGGAGTTACGCCCTATGGCTACACCTTC	CASSENGVTPYGYTF
TRBV16	TRBD1	TRBJ2-1	-	TGTGCCAGCAGCCCCTTGGGGACAGGGGGCAATGAGCAGTTCTTC	CASSPLGTGGNEQFF
TRBV16	-	TRBJ1-5	-	TGTGCCAGCAGCCAATCCACCAGGGGAGGCAATCAGCCCCAGCATTTT	CASSQSTRGGNQPQHF
TRBV28	TRBD1	TRBJ1-2	many	TGTGCCAGCAGTTTGACCCCTCCGGGACAGCTAGGACTCCAACCAGGGCATAACTATGGCTACACCTTC	CASSLTPPGQLGLQPGHNYGYTF
TRBV10-3	TRBD1	TRBJ1-1	-	TGTGCCATCAGTGAAAGTACAGGGGTAGGGACTGAAGCTTTCTTT	CAISESTGVGTEAFF
TRBV7-3	TRBD1	TRBJ1-1	-	TGTGCCAGCAGCGCAACTGGGACAGGGAAAGCTTTCTTT	CASSATGTGKAFF
TRBV19	-	TRBJ1-2	few	TGTGCCAGTAGTATTCCCGACAGTGGTTATGGCTACACCTTC	CASSIPDSGYGYTF
TRBV27	-	TRBJ2-2	-	TGTGCCAGCAGTTACTCTCGGGTGATCGGGGAGCTGTTTTTT	CASSYSRVIGELFF
TRBV29-1	TRBD1	TRBJ1-2	-	TGCAGCGTTACCGGGACAGGGAATGGCTACACCTTC	CSVTGTGNGYTF
TRBV5-5	TRBD1	TRBJ2-3	-	TGTGCCAGCAGCCCGATGGGACAGGGGGCAGGGGATACGCAGTATTTT	CASSPMGQGAGDTQYF
TRBV23-1	TRBD2	TRBJ2-2	-	TGCGCCAGCAGTCAATCGATGGTAGATCGAGCGGGAGGCAACACCGGGGAGCTGTTTTTT	CASSQSMVDRAGGNTGELFF
TRBV21-1	-	TRBJ2-7	-	TGTGCCAGCAGCAAAGTGGGCCTGACCCAAGGGGCCTACGAGCAGTACTTC	CASSKVGLTQGAYEQYF
TRBV15	-	TRBJ2-3	-	TGTGCCACCAGAGCAATGTCGGATACGCAGTATTTT	CATRAMSDTQYF
TRBV7-9	TRBD1	TRBJ1-2	-	TGTGCCAGCAGCCCACCAACAGGGGGGGAAGGTGGATACACCTTC	CASSPPTGGEGGYTF
TRBV12-3/TRBV12-4	-	TRBJ1-4	-	TGTGCCAGCAAGACGGGAGTCTCTGAAAAACTGTTTTTT	CASKTGVSEKLFF
TRBV28	-	TRBJ1-4	few	TGTGCCAGCAGTCCTCTAGGGGGAAGGAGGGAAAAACTGTTTTTT	CASSPLGGRREKLFF
TRBV2	TRBD1	TRBJ1-5	-	TGTGCCAGCAGGGGACAGACTTATAGCAATCAGCCCCAGCATTTT	CASRGQTYSNQPQHF
TRBV19	TRBD1	TRBJ1-5	-	TGTGCCAGTAGTTCCCAGGGGGGATCGGGTCAGCCCCAGCATTTT	CASSSQGGSGQPQHF
TRBV6-5	-	TRBJ1-2	-	TGTGCCTCCGACGGGGATGGCTACACCTTC	CASDGDGYTF
TRBV4-3	TRBD1	TRBJ1-2	-	TGCGCCAGCAGCCAGGAGTCCCGGGACAGGGGTAGGGTTGATGGCTACACCTTC	CASSQESRDRGRVDGYTF